This TCR beta chain came from a study of T-cell reconstitution after alpha-beta-depleted transplantation in children (dated by TCRdb to 2015 to 2016). For the study in its entirety: T-cell immune reconstitution after TCRalphabeta/CD19-depleted allogeneic hematopoietic cell transplantation in children was quantitatively tracked in the study by means of TCR repertoire profiling.

This clonotype was found many times. Its cognate antigen has yet to be identified. The junction departs from the called germline gene at one end, perhaps through a read error. The library came from PCR. Instrument on record: Illumina HiSeq 2500. Molecular barcoding was employed in the preparation of TCR libraries, with unique molecular identifiers being used to normalize TCRbeta repertoire quantification. Starting from the raw public reads, TCRdb applied fastp trimming at Q25, assembled clones with MiXCR and retained in-frame beta chains. Entries are consolidated by CDR3 protein sequence, retaining the most common genes and DNA. The sample table shows 610,000 or so distinct CDR3 sequences, and 25% to 30% are seen once. The ten top clones hold 30% to 40% of the sample. Interpreted using the paper, the treatment or condition label stands for: allogeneic hematopoietic cell transplantation with graft depleted of TCRalphabeta T cells and CD19 B cells. TCRalphabeta/CD19-depleted allogeneic hematopoietic cell grafts were given to the transplant recipients, all of whom were children.

CDR1 and CDR2 are drawn from the germline V gene: SGHRS, YFSETQ. The CDR3 sequence holds 12 residues, the cysteine and phenylalanine included. Of all the DNA, just the CDR3 is kept, 36 bases in frame from base 1. Paper-wide results and their limitations: Over the following months the frequencies of hyperexpanded clones went down, and after one year T-cell counts and TCRbeta diversity were mostly credited to newly produced T cells. In some patients, high TCRbeta diversity at day 60 was attributed to recipient T cells and intrathymic progenitors that had survived conditioning. The apparently early recovery of alphabetaT-cell counts about two months after transplant reportedly depended on only several hundred rapidly expanded clones that came from non-depleted graft cells.

Source: PBMCs, taken before TCRalphabeta/CD19-depleted stem cell transplant. The chain employs TRBV5-1 and TRBJ2-3; the D gene cannot be named for sure. This clonotype was sampled from a boy in the first two years of life with Wiskott-Aldrich syndrome, due to receive a stem cell transplant. The bases read TGTGCCAGCAGCTCTAGGGCTGATACGCAGTATTTT. It translates to CASSSRADTQYF.